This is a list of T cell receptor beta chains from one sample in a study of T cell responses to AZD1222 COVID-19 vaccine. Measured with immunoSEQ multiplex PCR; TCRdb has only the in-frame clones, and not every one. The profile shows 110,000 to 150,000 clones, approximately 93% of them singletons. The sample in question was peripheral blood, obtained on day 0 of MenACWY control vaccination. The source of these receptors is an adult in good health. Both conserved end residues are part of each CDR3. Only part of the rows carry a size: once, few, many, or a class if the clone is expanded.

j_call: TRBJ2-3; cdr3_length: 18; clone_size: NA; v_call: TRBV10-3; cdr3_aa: CAISEFSERWQERDTQYF
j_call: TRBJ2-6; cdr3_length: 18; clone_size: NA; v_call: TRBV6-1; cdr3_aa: CASSVSGTPLSGANVLTF
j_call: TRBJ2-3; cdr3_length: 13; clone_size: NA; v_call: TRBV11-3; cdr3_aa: CASSLEGKDTQYF
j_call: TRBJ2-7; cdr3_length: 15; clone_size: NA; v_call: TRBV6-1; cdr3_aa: CASSEVGQGGYEQYF
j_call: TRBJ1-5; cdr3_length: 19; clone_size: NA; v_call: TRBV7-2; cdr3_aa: CASSLVPTGPKGGNQPQHF
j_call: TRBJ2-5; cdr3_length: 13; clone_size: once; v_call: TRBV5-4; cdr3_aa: CASSLPGGETQYF
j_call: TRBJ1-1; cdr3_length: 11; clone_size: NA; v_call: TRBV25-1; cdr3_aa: CASSETGEAFF
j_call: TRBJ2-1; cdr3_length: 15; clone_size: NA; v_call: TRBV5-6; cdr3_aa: CASSLQTLEWNEQFF
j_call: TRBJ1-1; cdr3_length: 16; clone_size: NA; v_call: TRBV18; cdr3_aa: CASSPPRSGQNLEAFF
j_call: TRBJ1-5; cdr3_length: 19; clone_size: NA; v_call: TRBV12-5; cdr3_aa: CASGLGRLTGSAINQPQHF
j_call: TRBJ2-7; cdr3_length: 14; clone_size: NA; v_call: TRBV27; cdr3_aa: CASSFPGAPHEQYF
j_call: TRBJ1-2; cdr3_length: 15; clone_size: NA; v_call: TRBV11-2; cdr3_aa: CASSLGTGGLYGYTF
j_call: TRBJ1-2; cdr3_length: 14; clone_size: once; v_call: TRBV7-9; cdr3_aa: CASSLKGNNYGYTF
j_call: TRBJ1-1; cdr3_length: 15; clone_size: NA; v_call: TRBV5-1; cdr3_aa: CASSPLDLHGTEAFF
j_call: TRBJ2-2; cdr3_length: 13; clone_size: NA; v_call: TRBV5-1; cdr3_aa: CASSLQNTGELFF
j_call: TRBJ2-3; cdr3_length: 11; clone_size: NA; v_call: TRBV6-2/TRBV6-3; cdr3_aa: CASSLRHTQYF
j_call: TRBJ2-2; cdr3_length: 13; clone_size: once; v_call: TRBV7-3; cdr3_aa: CASSTQGTGELFF
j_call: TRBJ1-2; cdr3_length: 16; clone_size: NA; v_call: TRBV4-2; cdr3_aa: CASSHGQGAPNYGYTF
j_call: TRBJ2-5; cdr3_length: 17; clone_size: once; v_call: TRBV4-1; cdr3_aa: CASSYISGGESQETQYF
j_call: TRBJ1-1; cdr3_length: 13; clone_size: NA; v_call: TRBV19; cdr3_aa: CASSSERNTEAFF
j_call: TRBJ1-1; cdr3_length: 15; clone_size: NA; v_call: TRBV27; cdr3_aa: CASSSLDWLDTEAFF
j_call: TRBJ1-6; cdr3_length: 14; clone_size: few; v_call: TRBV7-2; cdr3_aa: CASSLDRGDSPLHF
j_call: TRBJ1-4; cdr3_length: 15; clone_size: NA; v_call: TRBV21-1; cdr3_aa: CASSKFPKPREKLFF
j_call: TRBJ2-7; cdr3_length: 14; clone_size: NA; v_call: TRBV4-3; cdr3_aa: CASSQDHTSYEQYF
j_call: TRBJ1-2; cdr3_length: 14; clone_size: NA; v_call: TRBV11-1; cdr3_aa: CASSLAAGTHGYTF
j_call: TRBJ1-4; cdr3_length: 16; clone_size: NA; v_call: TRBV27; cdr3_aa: CASSLSGRVQGEKLFF
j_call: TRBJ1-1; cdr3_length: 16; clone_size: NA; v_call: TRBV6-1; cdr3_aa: CASSVQGAGANTEAFF
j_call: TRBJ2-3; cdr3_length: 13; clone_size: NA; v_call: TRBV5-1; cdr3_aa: CASSLTGDDTQYF
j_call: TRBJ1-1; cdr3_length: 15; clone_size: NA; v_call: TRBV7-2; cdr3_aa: CASSLDAGSNTEAFF
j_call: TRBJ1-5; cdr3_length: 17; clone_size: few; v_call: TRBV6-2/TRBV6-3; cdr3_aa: CASSYRGGGWSNQPQHF
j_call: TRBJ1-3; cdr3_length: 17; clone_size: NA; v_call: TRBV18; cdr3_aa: CASSPTGTGVPGNTIYF
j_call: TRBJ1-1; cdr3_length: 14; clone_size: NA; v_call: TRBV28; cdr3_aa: CASRRGTRPTEAFF
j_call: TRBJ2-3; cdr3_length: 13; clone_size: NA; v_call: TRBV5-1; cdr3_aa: CASSLHTTDTQYF
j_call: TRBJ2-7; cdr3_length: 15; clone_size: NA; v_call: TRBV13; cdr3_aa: CASSLGSGTTYEQYF
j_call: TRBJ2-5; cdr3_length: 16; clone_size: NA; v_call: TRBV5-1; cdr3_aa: CASSLGASGRVETQYF
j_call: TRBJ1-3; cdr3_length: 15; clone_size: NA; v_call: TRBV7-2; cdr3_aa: CASSLGGRSGNTIYF
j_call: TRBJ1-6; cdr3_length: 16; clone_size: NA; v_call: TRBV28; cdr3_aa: CASSPTGFPRVSPLHF
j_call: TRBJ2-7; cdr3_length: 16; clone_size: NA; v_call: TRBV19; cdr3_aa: CASSTRTGARIYEQYF
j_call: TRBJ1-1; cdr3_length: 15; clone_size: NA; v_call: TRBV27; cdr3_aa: CASNRRGDWGTEAFF
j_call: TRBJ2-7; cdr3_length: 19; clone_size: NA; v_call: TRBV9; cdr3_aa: CASSVSLLGAAYSSYEQYF
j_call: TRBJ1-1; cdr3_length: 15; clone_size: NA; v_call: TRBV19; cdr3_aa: CASSIRDSRNTEAFF
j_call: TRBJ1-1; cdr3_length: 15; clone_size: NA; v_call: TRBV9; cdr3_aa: CASSFQGKGDTEAFF
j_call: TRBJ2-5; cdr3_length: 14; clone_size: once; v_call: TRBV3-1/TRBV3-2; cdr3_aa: CASSQATAQETQYF
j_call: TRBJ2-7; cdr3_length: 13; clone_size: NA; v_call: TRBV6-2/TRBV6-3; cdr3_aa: CASSPYISYEQYF
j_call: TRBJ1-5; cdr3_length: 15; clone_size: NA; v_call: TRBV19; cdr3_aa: CASKDRGGFNQPQHF
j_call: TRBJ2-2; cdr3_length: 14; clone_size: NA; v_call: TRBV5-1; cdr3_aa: CASRQGPNTGELFF